Listed below are T cell receptor beta chains from one sample, sequenced in a study of persistence of HIV-infected CD4 T cells. No antigens are known for them. The repertoire was sequenced with immunoSEQ multiplex PCR; TCRdb's copy has only in-frame clones and lacks some. The data contain 25,000 to 35,000 clones, 82% of them singletons. This specimen consisted of CD4+ T cells sorted from PBMCs after roughly 19-hour stimulation, obtained from a patient who received antiretroviral therapy. Source of these receptors: an adult man with HIV who was CMV-seropositive. CDR3s include the opening cysteine and the closing phenylalanine or tryptophan. Fields, in order: D gene, V gene, CDR3 length, clone size, J gene, CDR3 protein, CDR3 DNA. D genes are given only for firm matches. Clone sizes are given selectively: once, few, many, or a class where the clone is expanded.

d_call: .
v_call: TRBV30
cdr3_length: 14
clone_size: .
j_call: TRBJ1-2
cdr3_aa: CAWSRTAARYGYTF
cdr3_nt: TGTGCCTGGAGTCGAACGGCGGCACGATATGGCTACACCTTC

d_call: .
v_call: TRBV30
cdr3_length: 14
clone_size: .
j_call: TRBJ1-6
cdr3_aa: CAWRADSGNSPLHF
cdr3_nt: TGTGCCTGGAGGGCGGACTCAGGCAATTCACCCCTCCACTTT

d_call: .
v_call: TRBV7-9
cdr3_length: 15
clone_size: .
j_call: TRBJ2-2
cdr3_aa: CASSPSRGYTGELFF
cdr3_nt: TGTGCCAGCAGCCCGAGCCGTGGTTACACCGGGGAGCTGTTTTTT

d_call: .
v_call: TRBV7-9
cdr3_length: 13
clone_size: .
j_call: TRBJ1-6
cdr3_aa: CASSSYRDSPLHF
cdr3_nt: TGTGCCAGCAGCTCCTACAGGGATTCACCCCTCCACTTT

d_call: TRBD2
v_call: TRBV7-9
cdr3_length: 15
clone_size: .
j_call: TRBJ2-7
cdr3_aa: CASSLRLAGGYEQYF
cdr3_nt: TGTGCCAGCAGCTTACGACTAGCGGGGGGCTACGAGCAGTACTTC

d_call: TRBD1
v_call: TRBV5-6
cdr3_length: 14
clone_size: .
j_call: TRBJ2-1
cdr3_aa: CASIPGTGRNEQFF
cdr3_nt: TGTGCCAGCATCCCCGGGACAGGGAGAAATGAGCAGTTCTTC

d_call: .
v_call: TRBV7-3
cdr3_length: 17
clone_size: .
j_call: TRBJ2-2
cdr3_aa: CASSFQGGSANTGELFF
cdr3_nt: TGTGCCAGCAGCTTTCAGGGGGGCTCGGCGAACACCGGGGAGCTGTTTTTT

d_call: .
v_call: TRBV6-5
cdr3_length: 15
clone_size: .
j_call: TRBJ1-1
cdr3_aa: CASSYSTGGPYEAFF
cdr3_nt: TGTGCCAGCAGTTACTCGACGGGGGGCCCATATGAAGCTTTCTTT

d_call: TRBD1
v_call: TRBV7-9
cdr3_length: 14
clone_size: .
j_call: TRBJ2-7
cdr3_aa: CASSPTGGAYEQYF
cdr3_nt: TGTGCCAGCAGCCCTACAGGGGGCGCCTACGAGCAGTACTTC

d_call: .
v_call: TRBV6-5
cdr3_length: 14
clone_size: .
j_call: TRBJ1-5
cdr3_aa: CASLARVGNQPQHF
cdr3_nt: TGTGCCAGTCTAGCCCGGGTAGGCAATCAGCCCCAGCATTTT

d_call: .
v_call: TRBV5-6
cdr3_length: 14
clone_size: once
j_call: TRBJ1-3
cdr3_aa: CASSLGVSGNTIYF
cdr3_nt: TGTGCCAGCAGCTTAGGGGTTTCTGGAAACACCATATATTTT

d_call: .
v_call: TRBV19
cdr3_length: 16
clone_size: .
j_call: TRBJ1-3
cdr3_aa: CASSSSGHSSGNTIYF
cdr3_nt: TGTGCCAGTAGTTCCTCGGGACACAGCTCTGGAAACACCATATATTTT

d_call: TRBD2
v_call: TRBV19
cdr3_length: 15
clone_size: .
j_call: TRBJ2-4
cdr3_aa: CASSMRGIAKNIQYF
cdr3_nt: TGTGCCAGTAGTATGCGGGGGATAGCCAAAAACATTCAGTACTTC

d_call: TRBD2
v_call: TRBV6-1
cdr3_length: 15
clone_size: .
j_call: TRBJ2-3
cdr3_aa: CASSDETSGAGRQYF
cdr3_nt: TGTGCCAGCAGTGACGAGACTAGCGGGGCCGGGAGGCAGTATTTT

d_call: .
v_call: TRBV6-5
cdr3_length: 14
clone_size: .
j_call: TRBJ2-2
cdr3_aa: CASSGTSVTGELFF
cdr3_nt: TGTGCCAGCAGCGGGACTTCGGTTACCGGGGAGCTGTTTTTT

d_call: TRBD1
v_call: TRBV5-6
cdr3_length: 15
clone_size: once
j_call: TRBJ1-6
cdr3_aa: CASSPWTGKGAPLHF
cdr3_nt: TGTGCCAGCAGCCCCTGGACAGGGAAGGGAGCACCCCTCCACTTT

d_call: .
v_call: TRBV5-6
cdr3_length: 14
clone_size: once
j_call: TRBJ2-7
cdr3_aa: CASSLLGDSREQYF
cdr3_nt: TGTGCCAGCAGCTTGTTAGGTGACTCCCGCGAGCAGTACTTC

d_call: TRBD1
v_call: TRBV6-1
cdr3_length: 14
clone_size: .
j_call: TRBJ1-5
cdr3_aa: CASSENRGLQPQHF
cdr3_nt: TGTGCCAGCAGTGAGAACAGGGGGCTTCAGCCCCAGCATTTT

d_call: .
v_call: TRBV24-1
cdr3_length: 12
clone_size: few
j_call: TRBJ2-7
cdr3_aa: CATRRQSYEQYF
cdr3_nt: TGTGCCACCAGACGACAGTCCTACGAGCAGTACTTC

d_call: .
v_call: TRBV3-1/TRBV3-2
cdr3_length: 11
clone_size: .
j_call: TRBJ1-4
cdr3_aa: CASSQLGGLFF
cdr3_nt: TGTGCCAGCAGCCAACTGGGAGGACTGTTTTTT

d_call: .
v_call: TRBV7-2
cdr3_length: 14
clone_size: .
j_call: TRBJ2-1
cdr3_aa: CASSLRGEYNEQFF
cdr3_nt: TGTGCCAGCAGCCTGCGTGGGGAATACAATGAGCAGTTCTTC

d_call: .
v_call: TRBV7-2
cdr3_length: 15
clone_size: .
j_call: TRBJ2-7
cdr3_aa: CASSLSRGRRVEQYF
cdr3_nt: TGTGCCAGCAGCTTATCGCGGGGCCGGCGGGTCGAGCAGTACTTC

d_call: .
v_call: TRBV5-4
cdr3_length: 15
clone_size: .
j_call: TRBJ2-1
cdr3_aa: CASSMGPGVDNEQFF
cdr3_nt: TGTGCCAGCAGCATGGGGCCCGGGGTTGACAATGAGCAGTTCTTC

d_call: .
v_call: TRBV23-1
cdr3_length: 16
clone_size: once
j_call: TRBJ1-2
cdr3_aa: CASSLVWGRDNYGYTF
cdr3_nt: TGCGCCAGCAGTCTGGTTTGGGGGCGAGATAACTATGGCTACACCTTC

d_call: .
v_call: TRBV10-3
cdr3_length: 13
clone_size: .
j_call: TRBJ1-1
cdr3_aa: CAISSDRNTEAFF
cdr3_nt: TGTGCCATCAGTTCGGACAGGAACACTGAAGCTTTCTTT

d_call: TRBD1
v_call: TRBV30
cdr3_length: 14
clone_size: .
j_call: TRBJ2-1
cdr3_aa: CAWSAGTAYNEQFF
cdr3_nt: TGTGCCTGGAGTGCAGGGACAGCTTACAATGAGCAGTTCTTC

d_call: .
v_call: TRBV5-6
cdr3_length: 13
clone_size: .
j_call: TRBJ2-2
cdr3_aa: CASSFTGPGELFF
cdr3_nt: TGTGCCAGCAGCTTTACAGGTCCCGGGGAGCTGTTTTTT

d_call: .
v_call: TRBV7-2
cdr3_length: 13
clone_size: few
j_call: TRBJ1-5
cdr3_aa: CASSSQGNQPQHF
cdr3_nt: TGTGCCAGCAGCTCACAGGGAAATCAGCCCCAGCATTTT

d_call: .
v_call: TRBV3-1/TRBV3-2
cdr3_length: 15
clone_size: .
j_call: TRBJ2-2
cdr3_aa: CAGSQDRATTGELFF
cdr3_nt: TGTGCCGGCAGCCAAGACCGGGCCACGACCGGGGAGCTGTTTTTT

d_call: TRBD2
v_call: TRBV6-5
cdr3_length: 15
clone_size: .
j_call: TRBJ2-5
cdr3_aa: CASSYSLAGGETQYF
cdr3_nt: TGTGCCAGCAGTTACTCGTTAGCGGGGGGGGAGACCCAGTACTTC

d_call: TRBD2
v_call: TRBV28
cdr3_length: 15
clone_size: .
j_call: TRBJ2-3
cdr3_aa: CASSQTSGGADTQYF
cdr3_nt: TGTGCCAGCAGCCAGACTAGCGGGGGGGCAGATACGCAGTATTTT

d_call: .
v_call: TRBV7-6
cdr3_length: 17
clone_size: .
j_call: TRBJ2-5
cdr3_aa: CASSYRGGGLVQETQYF
cdr3_nt: TGTGCCAGCAGCTATAGAGGAGGGGGCTTAGTCCAAGAGACCCAGTACTTC

d_call: .
v_call: TRBV3-1/TRBV3-2
cdr3_length: 20
clone_size: .
j_call: TRBJ2-5
cdr3_aa: CASSFPKGVAGQGVQETQYF
cdr3_nt: TGTGCCAGCAGCTTTCCGAAGGGGGTAGCGGGCCAAGGGGTCCAAGAGACCCAGTACTTC

d_call: .
v_call: TRBV4-3
cdr3_length: 15
clone_size: .
j_call: TRBJ1-2
cdr3_aa: CASSQGWLDQYGYTF
cdr3_nt: TGCGCCAGCAGCCAAGGGTGGTTGGATCAGTATGGCTACACCTTC

d_call: TRBD1
v_call: TRBV20-1
cdr3_length: 11
clone_size: .
j_call: TRBJ1-1
cdr3_aa: CSAGRTGTAFF
cdr3_nt: TGCAGTGCTGGGAGGACAGGGACAGCTTTCTTT

d_call: .
v_call: TRBV10-3
cdr3_length: 14
clone_size: .
j_call: TRBJ1-5
cdr3_aa: CAISEFTSNQPQHF
cdr3_nt: TGTGCCATCAGTGAGTTCACTAGCAATCAGCCCCAGCATTTT

d_call: .
v_call: TRBV30
cdr3_length: 15
clone_size: few
j_call: TRBJ2-4
cdr3_aa: CAWSKQGLAKNIQYF
cdr3_nt: TGTGCCTGGAGTAAGCAGGGGTTAGCCAAAAACATTCAGTACTTC

d_call: .
v_call: TRBV6-2/TRBV6-3
cdr3_length: 14
clone_size: .
j_call: TRBJ2-7
cdr3_aa: CASSYSYPNYEQYF
cdr3_nt: TGTGCCAGCAGTTACTCGTACCCAAACTACGAGCAGTACTTC

d_call: .
v_call: TRBV11-1
cdr3_length: 15
clone_size: .
j_call: TRBJ2-2
cdr3_aa: CASSLDILNTGELFF
cdr3_nt: TGTGCCAGCAGCTTGGACATTCTGAACACCGGGGAGCTGTTTTTT

d_call: TRBD1
v_call: TRBV7-2
cdr3_length: 13
clone_size: .
j_call: TRBJ1-6
cdr3_aa: CASSRDSNSPLHF
cdr3_nt: TGTGCCAGCAGTAGGGACAGCAATTCACCCCTCCACTTT

d_call: .
v_call: TRBV30
cdr3_length: 14
clone_size: .
j_call: TRBJ2-4
cdr3_aa: CAWSVRQAKNIQYF
cdr3_nt: TGTGCCTGGAGTGTACGACAGGCCAAAAACATTCAGTACTTC

d_call: .
v_call: TRBV27
cdr3_length: 18
clone_size: .
j_call: TRBJ2-7
cdr3_aa: CASLTKGSFLSKTYEQYF
cdr3_nt: TGTGCCAGCTTAACTAAAGGAAGTTTCCTATCTAAGACCTACGAGCAGTACTTC

d_call: .
v_call: TRBV29-1
cdr3_length: 14
clone_size: .
j_call: TRBJ2-1
cdr3_aa: CSVGGGGSYNEQFF
cdr3_nt: TGCAGCGTTGGGGGGGGCGGCAGTTACAATGAGCAGTTCTTC

d_call: .
v_call: TRBV12-2
cdr3_length: 15
clone_size: .
j_call: TRBJ1-2
cdr3_aa: CASRSLDRGGYGYTF
cdr3_nt: TGTGCAAGTCGCTCTTTAGACAGGGGTGGGTATGGCTACACCTTC

d_call: .
v_call: TRBV5-3
cdr3_length: 17
clone_size: .
j_call: TRBJ1-5
cdr3_aa: CARSLDPGATSNQPQHF
cdr3_nt: TGTGCCAGAAGCTTGGATCCGGGCGCGACCTCTAATCAGCCCCAGCATTTT

d_call: .
v_call: TRBV25-1
cdr3_length: 15
clone_size: .
j_call: TRBJ1-6
cdr3_aa: CASSREAGARSPLHF
cdr3_nt: TGTGCCAGCTCCCGCGAGGCAGGAGCACGATCACCCCTCCACTTT

d_call: .
v_call: TRBV6-5
cdr3_length: 14
clone_size: .
j_call: TRBJ2-7
cdr3_aa: CASSYSRTVYEQYF
cdr3_nt: TGTGCCAGCAGTTACTCCAGGACCGTTTACGAGCAGTACTTC

d_call: .
v_call: TRBV7-9
cdr3_length: 16
clone_size: .
j_call: TRBJ2-1
cdr3_aa: CASSPAIVGSYVEQFF
cdr3_nt: TGTGCCAGCAGCCCAGCTATAGTGGGAAGTTACGTTGAGCAGTTCTTC

d_call: .
v_call: TRBV4-3
cdr3_length: 15
clone_size: .
j_call: TRBJ2-1
cdr3_aa: CASSRVGGEVNEQFF
cdr3_nt: TGCGCCAGCAGCCGCGTAGGCGGGGAAGTAAATGAGCAGTTCTTC

d_call: .
v_call: TRBV3-1/TRBV3-2
cdr3_length: 15
clone_size: .
j_call: TRBJ2-7
cdr3_aa: CASSQLPGQLDEQYF
cdr3_nt: TGTGCCAGCAGCCAACTTCCCGGACAGCTCGACGAGCAGTACTTC

d_call: .
v_call: TRBV18
cdr3_length: 13
clone_size: .
j_call: TRBJ1-2
cdr3_aa: CASSPGSNYGYTF
cdr3_nt: TGTGCCAGCTCACCAGGGTCGAACTATGGCTACACCTTC

d_call: .
v_call: TRBV6-5
cdr3_length: 13
clone_size: .
j_call: TRBJ2-2
cdr3_aa: CASSYVHTGELFF
cdr3_nt: TGTGCCAGCAGTTACGTCCACACCGGGGAGCTGTTTTTT

d_call: TRBD1
v_call: TRBV4-1
cdr3_length: 16
clone_size: .
j_call: TRBJ2-7
cdr3_aa: CASSQGGTGGPYEQYF
cdr3_nt: TGCGCCAGCAGCCAAGGTGGGACAGGGGGGCCCTACGAGCAGTACTTC

d_call: .
v_call: TRBV9
cdr3_length: 14
clone_size: .
j_call: TRBJ2-1
cdr3_aa: CASSAQGLLGEQFF
cdr3_nt: TGTGCCAGCAGCGCCCAAGGGCTCCTAGGCGAGCAGTTCTTC

d_call: .
v_call: TRBV18
cdr3_length: 16
clone_size: .
j_call: TRBJ2-7
cdr3_aa: CASSPLRSDVLYEQYF
cdr3_nt: TGTGCCAGCTCACCACTACGTTCAGACGTACTCTACGAGCAGTACTTC